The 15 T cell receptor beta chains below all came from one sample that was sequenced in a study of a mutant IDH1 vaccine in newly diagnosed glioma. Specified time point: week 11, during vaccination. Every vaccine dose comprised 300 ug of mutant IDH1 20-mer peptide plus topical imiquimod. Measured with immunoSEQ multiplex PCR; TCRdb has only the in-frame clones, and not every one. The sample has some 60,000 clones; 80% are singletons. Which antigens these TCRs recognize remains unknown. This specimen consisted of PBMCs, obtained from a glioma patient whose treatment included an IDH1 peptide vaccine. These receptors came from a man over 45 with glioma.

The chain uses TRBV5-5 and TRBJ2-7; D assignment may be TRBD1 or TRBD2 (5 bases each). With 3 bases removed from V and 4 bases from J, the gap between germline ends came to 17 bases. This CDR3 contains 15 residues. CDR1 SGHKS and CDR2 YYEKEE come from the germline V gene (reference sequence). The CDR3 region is CASSSGASRDYEQYF. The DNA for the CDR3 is TGTGCCAGCAGCTCCGGGGCTAGCAGGGATTACGAGCAGTACTTC.

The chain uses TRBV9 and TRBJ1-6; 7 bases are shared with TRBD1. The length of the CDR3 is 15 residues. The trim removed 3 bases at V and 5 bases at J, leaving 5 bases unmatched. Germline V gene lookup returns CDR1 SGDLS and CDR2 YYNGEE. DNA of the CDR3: TGTGCCAGCAGCGAAGGGACAGTAAATAATTCACCCCTCCACTTT. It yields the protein CASSEGTVNNSPLHF.

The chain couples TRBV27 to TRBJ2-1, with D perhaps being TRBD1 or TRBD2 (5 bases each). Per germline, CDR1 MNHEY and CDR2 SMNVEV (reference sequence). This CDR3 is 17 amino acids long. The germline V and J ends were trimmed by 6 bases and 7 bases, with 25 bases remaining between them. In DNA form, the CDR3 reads TGTGCCAGCAGCCTAGGGGAAGAGGGGCCTAGAGGGAATGAGCAGTTCTTC. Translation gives CASSLGEEGPRGNEQFF.

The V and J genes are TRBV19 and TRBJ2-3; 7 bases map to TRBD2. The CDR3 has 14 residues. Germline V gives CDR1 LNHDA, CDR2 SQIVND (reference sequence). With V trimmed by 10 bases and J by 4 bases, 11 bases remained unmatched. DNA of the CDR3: TGTGCCACGGGCGGGGAGGGCTGGGCAGATACGCAGTATTTT. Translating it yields CATGGEGWADTQYF.

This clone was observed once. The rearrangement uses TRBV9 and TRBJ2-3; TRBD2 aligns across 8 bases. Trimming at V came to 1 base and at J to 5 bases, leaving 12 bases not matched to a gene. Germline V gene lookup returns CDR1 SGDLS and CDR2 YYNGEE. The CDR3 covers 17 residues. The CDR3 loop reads CASSVSSGVAQVDTQYF. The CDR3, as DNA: TGTGCCAGCAGCGTAAGTAGCGGGGTGGCGCAGGTAGATACGCAGTATTTT.

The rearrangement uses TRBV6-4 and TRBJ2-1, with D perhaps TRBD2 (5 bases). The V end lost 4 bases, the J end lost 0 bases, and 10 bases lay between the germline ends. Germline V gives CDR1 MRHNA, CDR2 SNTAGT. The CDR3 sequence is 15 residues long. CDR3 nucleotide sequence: TGTGCCAGCAGTGTGGAGGAAAGCTCCTACAATGAGCAGTTCTTC. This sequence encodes CASSVEESSYNEQFF.

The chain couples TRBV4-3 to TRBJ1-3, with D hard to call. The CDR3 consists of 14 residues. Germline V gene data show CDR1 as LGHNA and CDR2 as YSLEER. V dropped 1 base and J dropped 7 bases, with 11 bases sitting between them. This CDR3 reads CASSQAKGRNTIYF. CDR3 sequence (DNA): TGCGCCAGCAGCCAAGCCAAGGGTCGGAACACCATATATTTT.

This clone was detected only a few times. The CDR3 loop is CASSVSFGELFF. CDR3 nucleotide sequence: TGTGCCAGCAGCGTCAGCTTCGGGGAGCTGTTTTTT. The chain combines TRBV9 with TRBJ2-2; no clear D. This CDR3 has 12 residues. Trimming shortened V by 2 bases and J by 7 bases, and 6 bases separated the two germline ends. Looked up from germline, CDR1 is SGDLS and CDR2 is YYNGEE.

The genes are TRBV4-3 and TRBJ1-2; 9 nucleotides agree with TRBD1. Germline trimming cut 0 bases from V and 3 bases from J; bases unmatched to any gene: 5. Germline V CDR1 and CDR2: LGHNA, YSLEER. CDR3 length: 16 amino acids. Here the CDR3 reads CASSQEGGQGHYGYTF. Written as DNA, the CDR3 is TGCGCCAGCAGCCAAGAGGGGGGACAGGGCCACTATGGCTACACCTTC.

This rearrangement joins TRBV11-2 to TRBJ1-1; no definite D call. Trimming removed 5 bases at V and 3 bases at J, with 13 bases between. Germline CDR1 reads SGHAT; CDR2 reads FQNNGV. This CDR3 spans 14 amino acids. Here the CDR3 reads CASSPVSWDTEAFF. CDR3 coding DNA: TGTGCCAGCAGCCCAGTCAGTTGGGACACTGAAGCTTTCTTT.

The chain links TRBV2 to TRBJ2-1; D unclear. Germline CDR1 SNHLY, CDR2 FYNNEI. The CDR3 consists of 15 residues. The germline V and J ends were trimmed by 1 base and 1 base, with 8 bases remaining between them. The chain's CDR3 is CASSEGSGSYNEQFF. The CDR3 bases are TGTGCCAGCAGTGAAGGGTCAGGTTCCTACAATGAGCAGTTCTTC. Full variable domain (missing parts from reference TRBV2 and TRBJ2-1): EPEVTQTPSHQVTQMGQEVILRCVPISNHLYFYWYRQILGQKVEFLVSFYNNEISEKSEIFDDQFSVERPDGSNFTLKIRSTKLEDSAMYFCASSEGSGSYNEQFFGPGTRLTVL.

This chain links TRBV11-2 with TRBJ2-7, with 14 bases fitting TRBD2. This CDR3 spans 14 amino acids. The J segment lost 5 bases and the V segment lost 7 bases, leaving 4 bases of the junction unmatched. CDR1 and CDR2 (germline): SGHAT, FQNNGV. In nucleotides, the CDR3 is TGTGCCAGCACCTCGACTAGCGGGAGGGACGAGCAGTACTTC. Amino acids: CASTSTSGRDEQYF. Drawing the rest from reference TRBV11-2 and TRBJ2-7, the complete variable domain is EAGVAQSPRYKIIEKRQSVAFWCNPISGHATLYWYQQILGQGPKLLIQFQNNGVVDDSQLPKDRFSAERLKGVDSTLKIQPAKLEDSAVYLCASTSTSGRDEQYFGPGTRLTVT.

CDR3 sequence: CAISGGRVSSYNEQFF. The CDR3 DNA is TGTGCCATCAGTGGGGGCAGGGTAAGCTCCTACAATGAGCAGTTCTTC. This chain joins TRBV10-3 and TRBJ2-1, with D possibly TRBD1 on 5 matching bases. Trimming took off 4 bases at V and 0 bases at J, with 13 bases between the two ends. Germline V lookup: CDR1 ENHRY, CDR2 SYGVKD. The CDR3 has 16 amino acids.

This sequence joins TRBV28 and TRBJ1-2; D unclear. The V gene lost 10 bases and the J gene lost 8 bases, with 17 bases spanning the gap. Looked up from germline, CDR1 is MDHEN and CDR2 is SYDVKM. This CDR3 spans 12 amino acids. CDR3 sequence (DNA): TGTGCCACGTCGGGTGGAGGAATCGGCTACACCTTC. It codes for CATSGGGIGYTF.

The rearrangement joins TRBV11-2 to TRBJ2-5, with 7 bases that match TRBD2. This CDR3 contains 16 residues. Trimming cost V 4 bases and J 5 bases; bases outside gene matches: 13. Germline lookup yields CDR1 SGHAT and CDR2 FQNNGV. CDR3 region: CASSSTTSGVGETQYF. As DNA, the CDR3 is TGTGCCAGCAGCTCTACCACGAGCGGGGTGGGGGAGACCCAGTACTTC.